The clone carrying this T cell receptor delta chain has a handful of counts. Its antigen remains unidentified. CDR3 length: 21 amino acids. Germline-derived CDR1 and CDR2 are TSWWSYY and QGS. V lost 3 bases to trimming and J lost 0 bases; unmatched junction nucleotides: 19. RNA was extracted from the cells and then reverse transcribed. Pooled V-gene forward primers with one constant-region reverse primer generated the CDR3 amplicons by multiplex PCR. TCRdb applied CATT to the multiplex PCR reads for clone calling. The sample gives around 76,000 delta-chain clones, approximately 34% of which show up once; 0.2% to 0.3% is in the top ten. This specimen belongs to a study of Vδ1+ human thymocytes. Study-level results: Unexpected Vdelta2 sequences could cause misinterpretation of bulk repertoire data. Despite high sort purity, approximately 21% of thymic T cell receptor delta sequences were Vdelta2. In the thymus, TRG and TRD repertoires looked highly polyclonal with Gaussian CDR3 lengths. TRG sequences recurred across donors, whereas TRD sequences stayed essentially private.

Alphabeta T cells were depleted, then CD3+ Vdelta1+ Vdelta2- thymocytes were FACS-sorted. V gene TRDV1 combines with J gene TRDJ1, with 10 bases identical to TRDD3. Sequences were obtained from Vdelta1+ gamma-delta thymocytes from the thymus. Subset in this sample: FACS-sorted CD3+ TCRalphabeta- TCRVdelta1+ TCRVdelta2- thymocytes. The source is a boy under three years old who had congenital heart surgery. The DNA of the CDR3 is TGTGCTCTTGGGGACGTTAACCGGTACTGGGGGATGTCCTCCCACACCGATAAACTCATCTTT. It codes for CALGDVNRYWGMSSHTDKLIF.